The next 27 T cell receptor beta chains were all read from a single sample in a study of cytomegalovirus exposure and HLA in healthy donors. In the PCR, 60 Vbeta and 13 Jbeta primers were used. This table comes from immunoSEQ multiplex PCR, and its TCRdb copy is limited to in-frame clones, with some not included. The sample holds some 150,000 clones, roughly 78% seen once. The sequencing input was PBMCs. All receptors come from a man aged 25 to 40 in good health and CMV-seronegative.

The rearrangement uses TRBV7-7 and TRBJ2-5; tentative D call: TRBD1 (5 bases). Germline values: CDR1 SSHAT, CDR2 FNYEAQ (reference sequence). This CDR3 has 15 amino acids. Deletions cut 1 base from V and 5 bases from J, with 14 bases between. Written as DNA, the CDR3 is TGTGCCAGCAGCTTAGGGGCCGGACACGGGGAGACCCAGTACTTC. Its translation: CASSLGAGHGETQYF.

V gene TRBV9 combines with J gene TRBJ1-1; 9 bases map to TRBD1. Trimming at V came to 0 bases and at J to 1 base, leaving 7 bases not matched to a gene. CDR3 size: 17 residues. Germline CDR1 reads SGDLS; CDR2 reads YYNGEE. The DNA of the CDR3 is TGTGCCAGCAGCGTAGGACGGGACAGGGCGGGGAACACTGAAGCTTTCTTT. Amino acid sequence: CASSVGRDRAGNTEAFF.

The chain couples TRBV7-6 to TRBJ1-4; D call uncertain. V lost 4 bases to trimming and J lost 7 bases, with 19 bases between them. CDR1 and CDR2 (germline): SGHVS, FNYEAQ. The CDR3 consists of 16 residues. This CDR3 is CASSSDPSGAVEKLFF. The CDR3 DNA reads TGTGCCAGCAGCTCCGATCCTTCTGGCGCGGTTGAAAAACTGTTTTTT.

The CDR3 sequence: CASSSPPVGEGQGRDSNQPQHF. CDR3 sequence (DNA): TGTGCCAGCAGTTCCCCCCCGGTGGGGGAGGGACAGGGGAGGGATAGCAATCAGCCCCAGCATTTT. The chain has TRBV27 and TRBJ1-5; TRBD1 agrees at 10 bases. V was pared by 4 bases and J by 0 bases, with 21 bases of the junction left unmatched. Germline V gives CDR1 MNHEY, CDR2 SMNVEV (reference sequence). The CDR3 is made up of 22 amino acids.

Here the CDR3 reads CASQWPPNYGYTF. For the CDR3, the DNA is TGTGCCAGTCAGTGGCCTCCTAACTATGGCTACACCTTC. V usage is TRBV19 and J usage is TRBJ1-2, with D uncertain. Trimming stripped 8 bases from V and 0 bases from J, with 10 bases between. CDR1 LNHDA and CDR2 SQIVND come from the germline V gene (reference sequence). The CDR3 is 13 amino acids.

The chain combines TRBV6-1 with TRBJ1-1; D ambiguous. Germline lookup yields CDR1 MNHNS and CDR2 SASEGT. This CDR3 has 15 residues. Trimming removed 0 bases from V and 3 bases from J, with 11 bases in between. CDR3 region: CASSEAWGEDTEAFF. CDR3 coding DNA: TGTGCCAGCAGTGAAGCATGGGGAGAGGACACTGAAGCTTTCTTT.

This clone has a count of ten or more. CDR3 sequence reads: CASSLQGAPYYYGYTF. The CDR3 nucleotides read TGTGCCAGCTCATTACAGGGGGCTCCCTACTACTATGGCTACACCTTC. The chain links TRBV2 to TRBJ1-2; 9 positions agree with TRBD1. The CDR3 sequence is 16 residues long. The ends lost 8 bases at V and 3 bases at J; junction bases unmatched: 13. Germline V gene data show CDR1 as SNHLY and CDR2 as FYNNEI.

The chain combines TRBV28 with TRBJ2-5; 7 bases map to TRBD2. Germline V gives CDR1 MDHEN, CDR2 SYDVKM. The CDR3 totals 12 residues. After removal of 7 bases from V and 11 bases from J, the junction contained 10 bases not matched to a gene. The CDR3 DNA is TGTGCCAGCAAGGCCGACCTAGCGGCTCAGTACTTC. Translation gives CASKADLAAQYF.

This clone was recorded a few times. The chain combines TRBV5-1 with TRBJ1-1; D is unclear. Per germline, CDR1 SGHRS and CDR2 YFSETQ. V lost 0 bases and J lost 7, with 10 bases in between. This CDR3 is 13 amino acids long. Written as DNA, the CDR3 is TGCGCCAGCAGCTTGGAAACGCACTTTGAAGCTTTCTTT. Protein product: CASSLETHFEAFF.

The V gene is TRBV5-4, the J gene TRBJ2-1, with TRBD2 identical over 15 bases. This CDR3 spans 16 amino acids. J lost 5 bases, V lost 4 bases, and 4 bases had no gene match. CDR1 and CDR2 from the germline V gene are SGHNT and YYREEE (reference sequence). CDR3 in amino acids: CASSPGTSGGNNEQFF. The CDR3 nucleotides are TGTGCCAGCAGCCCCGGGACTAGCGGGGGGAACAATGAGCAGTTCTTC.

This clone appeared a few times. The V and J genes are TRBV5-1 and TRBJ2-7; D not resolved. CDR3 length: 16 amino acids. Germline V CDR1 and CDR2: SGHRS, YFSETQ. V lost 0 bases to trimming and J lost 0 bases, with 13 bases between them. CDR3 loop: CASSLAAAEHSYEQYF. Here the CDR3 DNA reads TGCGCCAGCAGCTTGGCCGCGGCAGAGCACTCCTACGAGCAGTACTTC. The variable domain in full, completed from reference TRBV5-1 and TRBJ2-7, reads KAGVTQTPRYLIKTRGQQVTLSCSPISGHRSVSWYQQTPGQGLQFLFEYFSETQRNKGNFPGRFSGRQFSNSRSEMNVSTLELGDSALYLCASSLAAAEHSYEQYFGPGTRLTVT.

This clone has a handful of counts. V is TRBV28 and J is TRBJ1-1, with 10 bases matching TRBD1. Germline V lookup: CDR1 MDHEN, CDR2 SYDVKM. The CDR3 covers 14 residues. J was trimmed by 4 bases and V by 6 bases; bases with no gene match: 5. The CDR3 here is CASRGQGGSTEAFF. The CDR3 DNA reads as TGTGCCAGCAGAGGACAGGGGGGGAGCACTGAAGCTTTCTTT.

V and J are TRBV6-1 and TRBJ1-2, with unresolved D. Germline CDR1 reads MNHNS; CDR2 reads SASEGT. V lost 1 base and J lost 4, with 10 bases in between. The length of the CDR3 is 14 residues. The CDR3 spells CASSEVLPSYGYTF. The CDR3, as DNA: TGTGCCAGCAGTGAAGTTCTACCGAGCTATGGCTACACCTTC.

The V call is TRBV2, the J call TRBJ1-4; D may be TRBD1 (6 bases). This CDR3 comprises 14 residues. Germline V gives CDR1 SNHLY, CDR2 FYNNEI. V was trimmed by 6 bases and J by 0 bases, leaving 8 bases between them. The chain's CDR3 is CASRAGATNEKLFF. CDR3 coding DNA: TGTGCCAGCAGAGCAGGGGCAACTAATGAAAAACTGTTTTTT.

The chain recombines TRBV18 with TRBJ2-3; 9 bases align to TRBD2. Per the germline V gene, CDR1 is KGHSH and CDR2 is LQKENI. The CDR3 is made up of 15 amino acids. The junction had 3 bases not matched to a gene; V was cut back by 2 bases and J by 3 bases. CDR3 sequence (DNA): TGTGCCAGCTCACCATATAGCGGGAGTACAGATACGCAGTATTTT. Its protein product is CASSPYSGSTDTQYF.

This clone was observed a single time. The chain is built from TRBV7-9 and TRBJ2-5; unclear D gene. This CDR3 contains 11 residues. The ends were cut back, 6 bases at V and 3 bases at J, with 5 bases in the middle. The germline gives CDR1 SEHNR, CDR2 FQNEAQ (reference sequence). The CDR3 DNA reads TGTGCCAGCAGTCCTAAAGAGACCCAGTACTTC. Its translation is CASSPKETQYF.

For the CDR3, the DNA is TGTGCCAGCAGCTCAACAGGGGGGGAGACCCAGTACTTC. Its protein is CASSSTGGETQYF. The chain carries TRBV9 and TRBJ2-5; TRBD1 matches 8 bases. In germline, CDR1 is SGDLS, CDR2 YYNGEE. CDR3 size: 13 residues. The V and J ends lost 4 bases and 5 bases, in that order; junction bases with no gene match: 4.

V gene TRBV2 combines with J gene TRBJ1-1, with D perhaps matching TRBD1 (5 bases). The CDR3 runs to 11 residues. V lost 6 bases, J lost 7 bases, and 9 bases lay in between. The V gene's germline CDR1 is SNHLY and CDR2 FYNNEI. The CDR3 reads CASRAGIEAFF. For the CDR3, the DNA is TGTGCCAGCAGGGCAGGGATTGAAGCTTTCTTT.

This clone was counted only a few times. The V and J genes are TRBV19 and TRBJ1-1; possible D gene TRBD1, 5 bases. Germline lookup yields CDR1 LNHDA and CDR2 SQIVND (reference sequence). V was shortened by 7 bases and J by 5 bases, with 17 bases between the two germline ends. The CDR3 extends over 14 amino acids. Here the CDR3 reads CASMGSPGGTEAFF. The CDR3 coding sequence is TGTGCCAGTATGGGCAGCCCTGGGGGGACTGAAGCTTTCTTT. Drawing the rest from reference TRBV19 and TRBJ1-1, the complete variable domain is DGGITQSPKYLFRKEGQNVTLSCEQNLNHDAMYWYRQDPGQGLRLIYYSQIVNDFQKGDIAEGYSVSREKKESFPLTVTSAQKNPTAFYLCASMGSPGGTEAFFGQGTRLTVV.

This clone was seen once. The chain combines TRBV6-1 with TRBJ1-4; 9 bases line up with TRBD1. V dropped 6 bases and J dropped 7; count of bases not matched to a gene: 9. The CDR3 covers 15 residues. Germline V gene sequence: CDR1 MNHNS, CDR2 SASEGT. The CDR3 DNA is TGTGCCAGCAGGGGAGACAGGGGGTCGGGTGAAAAACTGTTTTTT. It codes for CASRGDRGSGEKLFF.

The gene calls are TRBV5-6 and TRBJ2-7; D remains ambiguous. Germline V lookup: CDR1 SGHDT, CDR2 YYEEEE. CDR3 length equals 13 residues. The V end was cut by 5 bases, the J end by 4 bases, with 13 bases between. The chain's CDR3 is CASSLVGPYEQYF. CDR3 nucleotide sequence: TGTGCCAGCAGTCTAGTGGGTCCTTACGAGCAGTACTTC.

CDR3: CASSLDTGGYGYTF. The CDR3 coding sequence is TGTGCCAGCAGCTTAGACACAGGGGGCTATGGCTACACCTTC. The rearrangement joins TRBV7-6 to TRBJ1-2; 8 bases line up with TRBD1. CDR3 length equals 14 residues. Germline-derived CDR1 and CDR2 are SGHVS and FNYEAQ. The junction had 2 bases not matched to a gene; V was cut back by 1 base and J by 4 bases.

This sequence joins TRBV6-5 and TRBJ1-2; TRBD1 matches 8 bases. V was clipped by 7 bases and J by 5 bases; unmatched bases: 12. CDR1 MNHEY and CDR2 SVGAGI come from the germline V gene. The CDR3 is 15 amino acids. The CDR3 reads CASKSTGTGEYGYTF. CDR3 bases: TGTGCCAGCAAATCTACCGGGACAGGAGAATATGGCTACACCTTC.

The chain joins TRBV9 to TRBJ2-5; TRBD2 aligns across 7 bases. The V gene end was trimmed by 7 bases and the J gene end by 5 bases; junction bases not matched to a gene: 5. Looked up from germline, CDR1 is SGDLS and CDR2 is YYNGEE. CDR3 length equals 12 residues. CDR3 sequence (DNA): TGTGCCAGCGGGGGGGATTCGGAGACCCAGTACTTC. Translating gives CASGGDSETQYF.

The rearrangement links TRBV28 to TRBJ1-1; D is uncertain. The V end was cut by 8 bases, the J end by 1 base, with 11 bases between. Germline-derived CDR1 and CDR2 are MDHEN and SYDVKM. CDR3 size: 13 residues. The CDR3 region is CASFLAQNTEAFF. The CDR3 DNA reads as TGTGCCAGCTTCCTAGCCCAGAACACTGAAGCTTTCTTT.

The chain carries TRBV28 and TRBJ1-1; 8 positions match TRBD1. CDR3 size: 12 residues. The V segment lost 7 bases and the J segment 11 bases; nucleotides outside the gene matches: 9. Germline loops: CDR1 MDHEN, CDR2 SYDVKM. The CDR3 protein is CASTLTGGRAFF. The CDR3 DNA is TGTGCCAGCACCCTAACAGGGGGTAGGGCTTTCTTT. Full variable domain (remainder filled in from reference TRBV28 and TRBJ1-1): DVKVTQSSRYLVKRTGEKVFLECVQDMDHENMFWYRQDPGLGLRLIYFSYDVKMKEKGDIPEGYSVSREKKERFSLILESASTNQTSMYLCASTLTGGRAFFGQGTRLTVV.

The genes are TRBV9 and TRBJ2-5; possibly TRBD2 for D (6 bases). The CDR3 has 15 amino acids. The germline V gene has CDR1 SGDLS and CDR2 YYNGEE. The ends were cut back, 4 bases at V and 3 bases at J, with 16 bases in the middle. CDR3 bases: TGTGCCAGCAGCCCCACCGGGACTGTGAAAGAGACCCAGTACTTC. This encodes CASSPTGTVKETQYF.